The clone carrying this T cell receptor beta chain was recorded only once. The CDR3 spans 16 residues. Germline V CDR1 and CDR2: DFQATT, SNEGSKA (reference sequence). This sample was taken from a study of T-cell reconstitution after alpha-beta-depleted transplantation in children. TCRbeta library construction was performed incorporating unique molecular identifiers. MiXCR was run by TCRdb on the PCR reads, yielding one entry per CDR3 protein. The table includes 450,000 to 600,000 distinct CDR3 sequences, about 17% detected once. This sequence joins TRBV20-1 and TRBJ2-1; TRBD2 aligns across 8 bases. The receptor was derived from a human donor who donated a stem cell graft to a child with acute lymphoblastic leukemia. The sequences come from PBMCs from the stem cell graft donor, collected from the stem cell graft. The DNA of the CDR3 is TGCTGTGGATTCGTAGCGGGAAAAGTGACTTACAATGAGCAGTTCTTC. It encodes CCGFVAGKVTYNEQFF.